The present entry profiles one TCR beta chain with its context. Its antigen is as yet unknown. Assay used: immunoSEQ multiplex PCR; TCRdb lists only in-frame clones, some missing. Of 25,000 to 35,000 clones listed, about 78% are singletons. These data originate in a study of radiotherapy plus CTLA-4 blockade in lung cancer. Study-wide background: Objective responses were recorded in roughly 20% of patients, with disease control recorded in roughly 31%.

Study-wide results and limits: The authors reported that early blood T cell clone dynamics, with interferon-beta, best predicted response.

The specimen was peripheral blood, collected from a patient treated with radiotherapy plus ipilimumab. The clonotype was recovered from a human donor with non-small cell lung cancer who had stable disease on radiotherapy plus ipilimumab.

CDR3 in DNA: TGTGCCAGCAGAGGAGGACAGGGGAATGGCTACACCTTC. Its protein is CASRGGQGNGYTF. V gene TRBV2 combines with J gene TRBJ1-2, with TRBD1 identical over 9 bases. Germline V gene sequence: CDR1 SNHLY, CDR2 FYNNEI. The CDR3 totals 13 residues. The V segment lost 6 bases and the J segment 6 bases; nucleotides outside the gene matches: 5.